The clone carrying this T cell receptor (beta chain) was detected ten times or more. Its antigen remains unknown. Axillary draining lymph nodes of breast cancer patients supplied the node samples. The sample is drawn from a study of breast tumors, draining lymph nodes, adjacent tissues. Study outcomes and limitations: Luminal-like breast cancer showed significantly greater tumor-nontumor repertoire similarity than basal-like breast cancer did. That most tumor T cells come from lymph nodes remained unproven. Tumors had less TCR diversity than lymph nodes, more than nontumor tissue.

Germline V gives CDR1 SGHRS, CDR2 YFSETQ. This CDR3 has 12 residues. V was shortened by 3 bases and J by 4 bases, with 6 bases between the two germline ends. TCRdb called the multiplex PCR reads again in MiXCR, with one record for every CDR3 protein. The sample has 85,000 to 120,000 distinct CDR3 sequences, roughly 29% seen once. The origin of this receptor is a female donor with breast cancer. Some clones in this sample may be carry-over from other donors' samples. The gene calls are TRBV5-1 and TRBJ2-3; unclear D gene. Sequenced: axillary lymph node tissue. The CDR3 loop reads CASSSVADTQYF. The DNA for the CDR3 is TGCGCCAGCAGCTCTGTCGCAGATACGCAGTATTTT.